The 31 T cell receptor beta chains below all came from one sample that was sequenced in a study of blood T cells in healthy people across ages. With a J-beta primer mix and a sample-barcoded 5' primer, a second PCR ran about 7 to 12 cycles. A single record per CDR3 protein comes from TCRdb applying MiXCR to the 5' RACE reads. This sample has about 800,000 distinct CDR3 sequences; 20% to 25% occur once, and the top ten carry roughly 3.5%. This same sample was also part of a study on T cells of mothers and their children.

The source material was blood. These receptors originate from a boy younger than 18 in good health.

This clonotype was seen more than once but under ten times. The chain combines TRBV11-1 with TRBJ2-7; TRBD2 might be the D (5 bases). Germline V gene sequence: CDR1 SGHAT, CDR2 FQDESV (reference sequence). The length of the CDR3 is 14 residues. Trimming cost V 5 bases and J 8 bases, with 19 bases left between them. CDR3 DNA sequence: TGTGCCAGCAGCACCGACGGACTGGTAGGGAAGCAGTACTTC. As protein: CASSTDGLVGKQYF.

The rearrangement links TRBV29-1 to TRBJ2-1, with D tentatively TRBD2 (5 bases). The V and J ends lost 3 bases and 5 bases respectively, with 14 bases between them. The CDR3 is made up of 14 amino acids. Per the germline V gene, CDR1 is SQVTM and CDR2 is ANQGSEA. The CDR3 protein is CSVDPGIPDNEQFF. The CDR3, as DNA: TGCAGCGTTGACCCGGGGATCCCCGACAATGAGCAGTTCTTC.

The rearrangement joins TRBV29-1 to TRBJ2-7, with D perhaps assigned TRBD1 or TRBD2 (5 bases each). The germline V and J ends were trimmed by 0 bases and 7 bases, with 13 bases remaining between them. Germline CDR1 reads SQVTM; CDR2 reads ANQGSEA. CDR3 length equals 13 residues. CDR3 nucleotides: TGCAGCGTTGAAGATGCGAACGGGGCGGAGCAGTACTTC. Its protein is CSVEDANGAEQYF.

This clonotype was detected only a few times. The chain links TRBV10-3 to TRBJ2-5; no reliable D call. V was trimmed by 4 bases and J by 3 bases, leaving 18 bases between them. Germline CDR1 and CDR2: ENHRY and SYGVKD. This CDR3 contains 16 residues. CDR3 nucleotides: TGTGCCATCAGTGGGTCGACCAAGAGAGGCGAAGAGACCCAGTACTTC. It translates to CAISGSTKRGEETQYF.

The chain couples TRBV9 to TRBJ2-5; TRBD2 agrees at 12 bases. V trimming: 4 bases; J trimming: 2 bases; junction bases outside the gene matches: 3. Germline lookup yields CDR1 SGDLS and CDR2 YYNGEE. The CDR3 is 15 residues long. CDR3 protein: CASSSSGRGQETQYF. CDR3 nucleotide sequence: TGTGCCAGCAGCTCTAGCGGGAGGGGTCAAGAGACCCAGTACTTC.

The genes are TRBV7-3 and TRBJ1-2; D is uncertain. Trimming removed 3 bases at V and 7 bases at J, with 12 bases between. Germline assignment: CDR1 SGHTA and CDR2 FQGTGA. The CDR3 consists of 13 residues. The chain's CDR3 is CASSFGEAGGYTF. DNA for the CDR3: TGTGCCAGCAGCTTCGGCGAGGCAGGTGGCTACACCTTC.

This chain joins TRBV20-1 and TRBJ1-1, with D unclear. Germline V CDR1 and CDR2: DFQATT, SNEGSKA (reference sequence). Trimming stripped 6 bases from V and 0 bases from J, with 8 bases between. This CDR3 has 12 amino acids. The CDR3 region has the DNA TGCAGTGCCCCCCGTGTGAACACTGAAGCTTTCTTT. The encoded protein is CSAPRVNTEAFF.

This clonotype was seen only a few times. The J gene is TRBJ2-5, the V gene TRBV20-1; TRBD2 agrees at 11 bases. J gave up 0 bases and V 1 base, and 4 bases lay outside the gene matches. Germline V gene data show CDR1 as DFQATT and CDR2 as SNEGSKA (reference sequence). The CDR3 spans 16 residues. CDR3 residues: CSARAVLAGDQETQYF. The CDR3 DNA reads as TGCAGTGCTAGAGCCGTACTAGCGGGGGACCAAGAGACCCAGTACTTC.

The chain recombines TRBV7-3 with TRBJ2-5; 12 bases match TRBD2. Gene TRBJ2-1 matches the end of the DNA better, so the J call may be wrong. The CDR3 is made up of 17 amino acids. CDR1 SGHTA and CDR2 FQGTGA come from the germline V gene. The CDR3 spells CASSIDIRGLAGNEQFF. CDR3 bases: TGTGCCAGCAGCATAGACATACGGGGACTAGCGGGCAATGAGCAGTTCTTC.

The chain has TRBV15 and TRBJ2-5, with a tentative D call TRBD1 (6 bases). The CDR3 totals 15 residues. With 0 bases removed from V and 3 bases from J, the gap between germline ends came to 11 bases. Germline V gene data show CDR1 as LNHNV and CDR2 as YYDKDF (reference sequence). CDR3 amino acids: CATSRDGQMKETQYF. In nucleotides, the CDR3 is TGTGCCACCAGCAGAGACGGACAGATGAAAGAGACCCAGTACTTC.

The gene calls are TRBV20-1 and TRBJ2-1; D tentatively reads TRBD1 or TRBD2 (5 bases each). The CDR3 extends over 13 amino acids. Between the trimmed V and J ends, which lost 5 bases and 5 bases, there was a span of 13 bases. In germline, CDR1 is DFQATT, CDR2 SNEGSKA (reference sequence). In nucleotides, the CDR3 is TGCAGTGCTGCCAGGGACGCCCACAATGAGCAGTTCTTC. Amino acid sequence: CSAARDAHNEQFF.

J is TRBJ1-5 and V is TRBV5-1; no reliable D call. The CDR3 runs 15 residues. The germline V gene encodes CDR1 SGHRS and CDR2 YFSETQ. Trimming removed 0 bases at V and 1 base at J, with 8 bases between. DNA for the CDR3: TGCGCCAGCAGCTTGGGGTCCGACAGCAATCAGCCCCAGCATTTT. It codes for CASSLGSDSNQPQHF.

Only a few counts were recorded for this clonotype. The chain uses TRBV7-2 and TRBJ2-2; a possible D gene is TRBD1 (5 bases). The CDR3 contains 13 residues. Germline V gene data show CDR1 as SGHTA and CDR2 as FQGNSA. CDR3 bases: TGTGCAACGTGGGGCCCGAACACCGGGGAGCTGTTTTTT. This gives the protein CATWGPNTGELFF.

This clonotype occurred once. V usage is TRBV12-3 or TRBV12-4 and J usage is TRBJ1-1; TRBD1 is a possible D gene (5 bases). The CDR3 contains 13 residues. V lost 10 bases, J lost 1 base, and 13 bases lay in between. The CDR3 protein is CAIGGQTNTEAFF. The DNA of the CDR3 is TGTGCCATTGGAGGACAAACGAACACTGAAGCTTTCTTT.

There are a few counts of this clonotype. The chain uses TRBV7-2 and TRBJ2-7; D ambiguous. Between the trimmed V and J ends, which lost 5 bases and 1 base, there was a span of 12 bases. The CDR3 has 14 amino acids. Germline V gives CDR1 SGHTA, CDR2 FQGNSA. The CDR3 loop reads CASSPPDGSYEQYF. DNA for the CDR3: TGTGCCAGCAGCCCACCCGACGGGTCCTACGAGCAGTACTTC.

This clonotype has only a few counts. A much larger clone sits a single nucleotide away, making a read error possible. The V and J genes are TRBV20-1 and TRBJ1-2; the D is unclear. This CDR3 comprises 12 residues. Germline loops: CDR1 DFQATT, CDR2 SNEGSKA (reference sequence). The CDR3 nucleotides are TGCAGTGCCGGACGATCGAACTATGGCCACACCTTC. Translating it yields CSAGRSNYGHTF.

The V gene is TRBV29-1, the J gene TRBJ2-3; 7 bases map to TRBD1. V lost 6 bases to trimming and J lost 4 bases; unmatched junction nucleotides: 10. The CDR3 is 14 amino acids. The germline V gene encodes CDR1 SQVTM and CDR2 ANQGSEA. The CDR3 sequence is CSVGDSRRSDTQYF. CDR3 nucleotide sequence: TGCAGCGTCGGGGACAGCAGAAGATCAGATACGCAGTATTTT.

CDR3 coding DNA: TGTGCCAGCAGTTACCGAACACACAATGAGCAGTTCTTC. Protein: CASSYRTHNEQFF. V is TRBV6-5 and J is TRBJ2-7; no clear D. The J call is in doubt because the DNA end fits TRBJ2-1 better. Germline V CDR1 and CDR2: MNHEY, SVGAGI. CDR3 size: 13 residues.

This clonotype appeared a few times. This chain connects TRBV20-1 to TRBJ1-1; D is uncertain. CDR3 length: 13 residues. The V end was cut by 3 bases, the J end by 2 bases, with 10 bases between. CDR1 and CDR2 from the germline V gene are DFQATT and SNEGSKA (reference sequence). Here the CDR3 reads CSASGNPNTEAFF. For the CDR3, the DNA is TGCAGTGCTAGCGGGAACCCTAACACTGAAGCTTTCTTT.

This clonotype was counted between two and nine times. V is TRBV5-1 and J is TRBJ1-2; 7 nucleotides align to TRBD1. Per germline, CDR1 SGHRS and CDR2 YFSETQ. This CDR3 region has 15 residues. Losses at the gene ends were 0 bases for V and 3 bases for J; bases not matched to a gene: 5. CDR3 residues: CASSLVAGGDYGYTF. Here the CDR3 DNA reads TGCGCCAGCAGCTTGGTGGCAGGGGGAGACTATGGCTACACCTTC.

This clonotype came up many times. Mismatch with germline at one junction end may stem from a read error. CDR3 nucleotide sequence: TGTGCCAGCAGTTTAAACAGGGGGCGGGAGACCCAGTACTTC. Encoded protein: CASSLNRGRETQYF. V and J are TRBV5-1 and TRBJ2-5, with TRBD1 identical over 9 bases. Germline CDR1 is SGHRS and CDR2 is YFSETQ. The CDR3 totals 14 residues.

This rearrangement joins TRBV6-1 to TRBJ2-1; D is tentatively TRBD1 or TRBD2 (6 bases each). This CDR3 comprises 16 residues. Germline V gives CDR1 MNHNS, CDR2 SASEGT. Trimming cost V 0 bases and J 5 bases, with 14 bases left between them. As DNA, the CDR3 is TGTGCCAGCAGTGAAGCGAGGGGGGTTTCCCACAATGAGCAGTTCTTC. This sequence encodes CASSEARGVSHNEQFF.

The chain uses TRBV11-1 and TRBJ2-5; 9 nucleotides line up with TRBD2. The last part of the DNA fits TRBJ2-1 better; the J call may be wrong. This CDR3 spans 15 amino acids. Germline assignment: CDR1 SGHAT and CDR2 FQDESV (reference sequence). The CDR3 DNA sequence: TGTGCCAGCAGCCCTCGGCTAGCGGGATCTAATGAGCAGTTCTTC. Translating it yields CASSPRLAGSNEQFF.

The chain has TRBV28 and TRBJ1-2, with TRBD1 as a possible D gene (5 bases). V lost 3 bases to trimming and J lost 4 bases, with 12 bases between them. This CDR3 comprises 14 residues. Per germline, CDR1 MDHEN and CDR2 SYDVKM. CDR3 sequence reads: CASSFGGSSYGYTF. The CDR3 bases are TGTGCCAGCAGTTTCGGGGGATCCTCCTATGGCTACACCTTC.

V usage is TRBV13 and J usage is TRBJ2-7, with 8 bases aligning to TRBD2. This CDR3 spans 15 amino acids. V shed 0 bases, J shed 5 bases, and the junction held 6 bases outside the gene matches. CDR1 is PRHDT, CDR2 FYEKMQ, per germline (reference sequence). Here the CDR3 reads CASSLGPSGGNEQYF. CDR3 DNA sequence: TGTGCCAGCAGCTTAGGCCCCTCGGGGGGGAACGAGCAGTACTTC.

J is TRBJ1-4 and V is TRBV7-8; D is ambiguous. CDR1 is SGHVS, CDR2 FQNEAQ, per germline. V lost 7 bases and J 0 bases, leaving 12 bases between the germline ends. The CDR3 has 15 residues. Written as DNA, the CDR3 is TGTGCCAGCACCAAACAACTCCCAACTAATGAAAAACTGTTTTTT. Protein sequence: CASTKQLPTNEKLFF.

This clonotype has a handful of counts. The chain employs TRBV29-1 and TRBJ1-2; possible D gene TRBD1, 5 bases. V lost 5 bases and J 7 bases, leaving 20 bases between the germline ends. CDR3 length equals 14 residues. CDR1 is SQVTM, CDR2 ANQGSEA, per germline. In DNA form, the CDR3 reads TGCAGCGTTACCACCCTCTGGACAACGGGTGGCTACACCTTC. As protein: CSVTTLWTTGGYTF.

V gene TRBV5-1 combines with J gene TRBJ2-5, with D tentatively TRBD1 (5 bases). Per germline, CDR1 SGHRS and CDR2 YFSETQ. Trimming stripped 1 base from V and 4 bases from J, with 17 bases between. The CDR3 loop spans 16 amino acids. The CDR3 loop is CASSLNQRTDRETQYF. CDR3 coding DNA: TGCGCCAGCAGCTTGAACCAACGGACCGACAGAGAGACCCAGTACTTC. Looking up the rest from reference TRBV5-1 and TRBJ2-5 gives the full variable domain: KAGVTQTPRYLIKTRGQQVTLSCSPISGHRSVSWYQQTPGQGLQFLFEYFSETQRNKGNFPGRFSGRQFSNSRSEMNVSTLELGDSALYLCASSLNQRTDRETQYFGPGTRLLVL.

V gene TRBV10-3 combines with J gene TRBJ2-5, with TRBD2 matching 11 bases. The DNA end is more similar to TRBJ2-7, so the J call may be wrong. Germline CDR1 is ENHRY and CDR2 is SYGVKD. The CDR3 extends over 13 amino acids. Here the CDR3 reads CAINGLAGNEQYF. CDR3 bases: TGTGCCATCAATGGACTAGCGGGTAACGAGCAGTACTTC.

The rearrangement links TRBV4-3 to TRBJ2-5; 11 nucleotides match TRBD2. Germline V CDR1 and CDR2: LGHNA, YSLEER. V gave up 0 bases and J gave up 4 bases; unmatched junction bases: 10. CDR3 length: 18 amino acids. The CDR3 sequence: CASSQDGLAGGFGETQYF. The CDR3 bases are TGCGCCAGCAGCCAAGATGGCCTAGCGGGGGGTTTCGGAGAGACCCAGTACTTC.

This clonotype was detected a few times. The chain carries TRBV4-3 and TRBJ2-5; D gene unclear. Trimming shortened V by 0 bases and J by 1 base, and 9 bases separated the two germline ends. This CDR3 contains 15 residues. Per the germline V gene, CDR1 is LGHNA and CDR2 is YSLEER. The CDR3 reads CASSQDTQTQETQYF. The CDR3 nucleotides are TGCGCCAGCAGCCAAGATACCCAGACCCAAGAGACCCAGTACTTC.